These 19 T cell receptor beta chains were all obtained from the same sample, sequenced in a study of T cell repertoires in cytomegalovirus infection (dated by TCRdb to about 2019). Instrument on record: Illumina HiSeq 1500. The public reads were quality trimmed at Q25 with fastp and then assembled into clones with MiXCR by TCRdb, keeping productive beta chains. Every entry covers one CDR3 protein and lists the most common genes and DNA from its rows. For this sample the table gives 600,000 to 800,000 distinct CDR3 sequences, of which approximately 24% were detected only once. 6.5% to 10% of the sample is taken by the ten largest. Sequenced sample: CD8+ T cells from PBMCs. The receptors here all came from a human donor in good health (CMV status not recorded). Some clones in this sample may be carry-over from other donors' samples.

This chain uses TRBV5-3 with TRBJ2-1, with 10 bases matching TRBD2. TRBV5-3 is an ORF, with its function uncertain. Trimming took 7 bases from V and 8 from J; bases not matched to a gene: 12. The CDR3 totals 15 residues. CDR3 sequence (DNA): TGTGCCAGACCGCCGGGACTAGCGTTGGTCCATGAGCAGTTCTTC. This sequence encodes CARPPGLALVHEQFF.

The chain couples TRBV4-1 to TRBJ2-3; D is possibly TRBD2 (5 bases). The CDR3 sequence is 14 residues long. The germline V and J ends were trimmed by 7 bases and 0 bases, with 11 bases remaining between them. Germline V gene lookup returns CDR1 MGHRA and CDR2 YSYEKL. CDR3 sequence (DNA): TGCGCCAGCACGCGGGCGTCTAGCACAGATACGCAGTATTTT. It translates to CASTRASSTDTQYF.

The rearrangement links TRBV18 to TRBJ2-4; D is unclear. The CDR3 is 16 residues long. The V end was cut by 1 base, the J end by 0 bases, with 10 bases between. Germline CDR1 reads KGHSH; CDR2 reads LQKENI. DNA of the CDR3: TGTGCCAGCTCACCACGGGCTTCCTTAGCCAAAAACATTCAGTACTTC. Translated: CASSPRASLAKNIQYF.

The chain links TRBV19 to TRBJ2-1, with D tentatively TRBD1 (5 bases). Germline CDR1 and CDR2: LNHDA and SQIVND (reference sequence). V was shortened by 10 bases and J by 9 bases, with 10 bases between the two germline ends. The CDR3 runs 10 residues. The CDR3 region has the DNA TGTGCCACAGGGCTCACTGAGCAGTTCTTC. Translated, it gives CATGLTEQFF.

The CDR3 DNA follows: TGCAGTGCTAGAGTTCGCCTAGCGGGGGGGACGACCCAGTACTTC. Encoded protein: CSARVRLAGGTTQYF. The chain combines TRBV20-1 with TRBJ2-5, with 12 bases lining up with TRBD2. Germline V gene sequence: CDR1 DFQATT, CDR2 SNEGSKA (reference sequence). The V segment lost 1 base and the J segment 7 bases; nucleotides outside the gene matches: 7. CDR3 length equals 15 residues.

This clonotype was detected a few times. CDR3 bases: TGTGCCAGCAGTTCCATGACAGGGAGTACTCAGCCCCAGCATTTT. Amino acid sequence: CASSSMTGSTQPQHF. The chain recombines TRBV12-3 or TRBV12-4 with TRBJ1-5; 7 bases are shared with TRBD1. V trimming: 4 bases; J trimming: 6 bases; junction bases outside the gene matches: 9. The CDR3 is 15 residues long.

This clonotype was recorded a few times. The rearrangement joins TRBV6-5 to TRBJ2-1; TRBD1 is a possible D gene (5 bases). CDR3 size: 15 residues. The ends were cut back, 0 bases at V and 3 bases at J, with 9 bases in the middle. The V gene's germline CDR1 is MNHEY and CDR2 SVGAGI. The CDR3 region has the DNA TGTGCCAGCAGTTACTCGGACCAGGGCTACAATGAGCAGTTCTTC. This sequence encodes CASSYSDQGYNEQFF.

The chain links TRBV11-2 to TRBJ2-3, with D possibly being TRBD1 (5 bases). CDR3 length: 17 amino acids. Germline CDR1 reads SGHAT; CDR2 reads FQNNGV. With 2 bases removed from V and 4 bases from J, the gap between germline ends came to 19 bases. This CDR3 reads CASSLNVARAGPDTQYF. The CDR3 coding sequence is TGTGCCAGCAGCTTAAATGTGGCCAGGGCAGGACCAGATACGCAGTATTTT.

This clonotype was counted ten times or more. The gene calls are TRBV6-5 and TRBJ2-5; D not resolved. Per germline, CDR1 MNHEY and CDR2 SVGAGI. The CDR3 is made up of 15 amino acids. Trimming removed 6 bases from V and 3 bases from J, with 17 bases in between. CDR3 amino acids: CASRFRNLNKETQYF. The DNA of the CDR3 is TGTGCCAGCAGATTCAGGAATCTCAACAAAGAGACCCAGTACTTC.

This chain uses TRBV10-3 with TRBJ2-2, with TRBD2 as a possible D gene (6 bases). V gave up 0 bases and J gave up 4 bases, with 12 bases separating them. Germline CDR1 reads ENHRY; CDR2 reads SYGVKD. The CDR3 covers 16 residues. CDR3 sequence (DNA): TGTGCCATCAGTGAGTCCCTGACTAGTTTCACCGGGGAGCTGTTTTTT. This encodes CAISESLTSFTGELFF.

This clonotype occurred a few times. The chain carries TRBV7-9 and TRBJ1-1, with a tentative D call TRBD1 (6 bases). This CDR3 is 15 amino acids long. Germline CDR1 reads SEHNR; CDR2 reads FQNEAQ (reference sequence). The ends were cut back, 4 bases at V and 3 bases at J, with 15 bases in the middle. The DNA of the CDR3 is TGTGCCAGCAGCTCAGCGGGGGCACGAGACACTGAAGCTTTCTTT. It specifies CASSSAGARDTEAFF.

This clonotype was detected ten times or more. The rearrangement joins TRBV28 to TRBJ1-1, with 12 bases matching TRBD1. The CDR3 is made up of 16 amino acids. Trimming took 7 bases from V and 5 from J; bases not matched to a gene: 11. The germline CDR1 and CDR2 sequences are MDHEN and SYDVKM. The CDR3 DNA reads TGTGCCAGCACCCCGCTGGGACAGGGGGCGAGAACTGAAGCTTTCTTT. This encodes CASTPLGQGARTEAFF.

This chain connects TRBV29-1 to TRBJ2-5; 13 bases match TRBD2. The V gene end was trimmed by 4 bases and the J gene end by 2 bases; junction bases not matched to a gene: 7. The CDR3 has 16 amino acids. Germline CDR1 is SQVTM and CDR2 is ANQGSEA. DNA of the CDR3: TGCAGCGTTGTAGTCGAGGGACTAGCGGGGCAAGAGACCCAGTACTTC. Protein product: CSVVVEGLAGQETQYF.

This clonotype appeared many times. The rearrangement uses TRBV12-3 or TRBV12-4 and TRBJ2-1; 7 positions match TRBD2. V trimming: 4 bases; J trimming: 7 bases; junction bases outside the gene matches: 10. The CDR3 runs 15 residues. CDR3 nucleotide sequence: TGTGCCAGCAGTTCTAGCGGCCTAGATAGTAATGAGCAGTTCTTC. Translating gives CASSSSGLDSNEQFF.

This rearrangement joins TRBV7-9 to TRBJ2-5, with D perhaps TRBD2 (7 bases). The V gene lost 2 bases and the J gene lost 5 bases, with 15 bases spanning the gap. The CDR3 loop spans 15 amino acids. Germline lookup yields CDR1 SEHNR and CDR2 FQNEAQ (reference sequence). As DNA, the CDR3 is TGTGCCAGCAGCTTAACTAGGGGGGGCCAGGAGACCCAGTACTTC. Amino acids: CASSLTRGGQETQYF. Looking up the rest from reference TRBV7-9 and TRBJ2-5 gives the full variable domain: DTGVSQNPRHKITKRGQNVTFRCDPISEHNRLYWYRQTLGQGPEFLTYFQNEAQLEKSRLLSDRFSAERPKGSFSTLEIQRTEQGDSAMYLCASSLTRGGQETQYFGPGTRLLVL.

This rearrangement joins TRBV6-6 to TRBJ2-5, with 14 bases matching TRBD2. Germline V gives CDR1 MNHNY, CDR2 SVGAGI (reference sequence). The CDR3 covers 15 residues. J was trimmed by 1 base and V by 5 bases; bases with no gene match: 0. The CDR3 sequence: CASSGLAGGQETQYF. The CDR3 DNA sequence: TGTGCCAGCAGTGGACTAGCGGGAGGCCAAGAGACCCAGTACTTC.

This clonotype has only a few counts. The chain joins TRBV29-1 to TRBJ1-2, with TRBD1 as a possible D gene (6 bases). Germline V lookup: CDR1 SQVTM, CDR2 ANQGSEA. V was clipped by 4 bases and J by 6 bases, with 9 bases between them. This CDR3 has 11 residues. In DNA form, the CDR3 reads TGCAGCGTTGTTGGGGGCGATGGCTACACCTTC. Translating gives CSVVGGDGYTF.

The rearrangement links TRBV6-2 or TRBV6-3 to TRBJ2-1; 8 nucleotides line up with TRBD2. J lost 2 bases, V lost 7 bases, and 4 bases had no gene match. Germline CDR1 is MNHEY and CDR2 is SVGEGT. CDR3 length equals 14 residues. In DNA form, the CDR3 reads TGTGCCAGCATGACCGGGGGGGCCTACAATGAGCAGTTCTTC. Translation: CASMTGGAYNEQFF.

Ten or more counts support this clonotype. The chain carries TRBV11-2 and TRBJ1-1; D is undetermined. V shed 5 bases and J shed 11 bases, with 21 bases lying between them. The length of the CDR3 is 14 residues. From germline, CDR1 is SGHAT and CDR2 FQNNGV. In DNA, the CDR3 is TGTGCCAGCAGCCCGAGGGTGTTCGATGATTTGGCTTTCTTT. Translating gives CASSPRVFDDLAFF.